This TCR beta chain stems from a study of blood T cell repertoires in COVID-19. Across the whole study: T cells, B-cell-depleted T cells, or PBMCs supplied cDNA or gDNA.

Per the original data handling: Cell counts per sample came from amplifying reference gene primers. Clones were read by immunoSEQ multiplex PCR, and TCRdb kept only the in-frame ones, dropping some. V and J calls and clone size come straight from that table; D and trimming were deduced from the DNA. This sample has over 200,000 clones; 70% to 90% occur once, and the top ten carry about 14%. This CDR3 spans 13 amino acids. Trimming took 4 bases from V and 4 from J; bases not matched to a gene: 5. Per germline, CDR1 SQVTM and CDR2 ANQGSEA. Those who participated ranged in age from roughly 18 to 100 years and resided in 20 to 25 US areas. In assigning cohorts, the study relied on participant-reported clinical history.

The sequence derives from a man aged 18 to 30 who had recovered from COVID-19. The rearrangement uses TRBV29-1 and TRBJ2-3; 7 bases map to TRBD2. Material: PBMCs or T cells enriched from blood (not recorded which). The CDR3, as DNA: TGCAGCGTTGTAGGACTAGTGTCAGATACGCAGTATTTT. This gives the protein CSVVGLVSDTQYF.